A selection of T cell receptor beta chains follows, all from one sample in a study of T cell changes during pregnancy in multiple sclerosis. TCRdb's table, derived via immunoSEQ multiplex PCR, lists solely in-frame clones and lacks some. The sample consists of tens of thousands of clones, around 92% of them appearing once. This sample comprised CD4+ T cells from peripheral blood mononuclear cells, obtained after pregnancy. These TCRs come from a female donor with multiple sclerosis, enrolled in a pregnancy study. The conserved cysteine and the conserved F or W are not part of the CDR3 here. Each record gives: V gene, clone size, D gene, CDR3 protein. A D gene is named only where the DNA matches it firmly. Size is omitted from some rows. Given values are once, few, many or a class for expanded clones.

TRBV6-1 | - | TRBD1 | ASSDSTGAYGYT
TRBV5-1 | - | - | ASSLDSNTEAF
TRBV9 | - | TRBD1 | ASSVGDRGHTEAF
TRBV20-1 | - | - | SAVDRAARH
TRBV9 | - | TRBD1 | ASSVAQGHGYT
TRBV9 | once | TRBD2 | ASSPRGFQETQY
TRBV7-9 | - | - | ASSLPESEQY
TRBV9 | - | - | ASSVESRGGEQY
TRBV7-8 | - | TRBD1 | ASSSTGANSPLH
TRBV6-6 | - | - | ASSSPGQRNTEAF
TRBV9 | - | - | ASSVALQGTGQDEQF
TRBV7-9 | - | - | ASTSSDTQY
TRBV2 | once | TRBD1 | ASRGQVVYGYT
TRBV5-1 | - | - | ASRVGRMNEQF
TRBV19 | once | TRBD2 | ASSRKRGVTDTQY
TRBV7-9 | - | - | ASSTQGWGLKNTIY
TRBV4-3 | - | - | ASSQDPRGGAGNTIY
TRBV7-2 | - | - | ASSGGEGWVRVGTDTQY
TRBV5-4 | few | TRBD1 | ASRRTGGVDNEKLF
TRBV5-6 | - | - | ASSFSGYYEKLF
TRBV5-1 | - | TRBD2 | ASSLAGELQETQY
TRBV9 | - | - | ASSPPGPPYEQY
TRBV23-1 | - | - | ASSQSRARTYEQY
TRBV6-4 | few | TRBD2 | ASSVLPAGALSYNEQF
TRBV6-5 | - | - | ASSQGREQY
TRBV5-6 | - | TRBD1 | ASSFTGVEKLF
TRBV7-2 | - | TRBD2 | ASRDRTSGLSYEQY
TRBV11-1 | - | TRBD1 | ASSSGQGYTEAF
TRBV5-6 | - | - | ASSLYSDRRDQPQH
TRBV2 | - | - | ASSERGLWEGNYGYT
TRBV9 | once | - | ASSVVATDGEQY
TRBV2 | - | - | ASMAPLSSNYGYT
TRBV18 | - | - | ASSLQGMPNNGELF
TRBV6-5 | - | - | ASRAPMSNSPLH
TRBV30 | few | - | AWSAHRGNTEAF
TRBV11-1 | - | TRBD1 | ASSLLSGGGYGYT
TRBV5-6 | - | - | ASSLGQLLNEKLF
TRBV28 | - | - | ASSLGGVAVEKLF
TRBV7-2 | once | - | ASSLDRVGNTIY
TRBV19 | - | - | ASSVQGGPLYEQY
TRBV7-3 | - | - | ASSPTPGSYEQY